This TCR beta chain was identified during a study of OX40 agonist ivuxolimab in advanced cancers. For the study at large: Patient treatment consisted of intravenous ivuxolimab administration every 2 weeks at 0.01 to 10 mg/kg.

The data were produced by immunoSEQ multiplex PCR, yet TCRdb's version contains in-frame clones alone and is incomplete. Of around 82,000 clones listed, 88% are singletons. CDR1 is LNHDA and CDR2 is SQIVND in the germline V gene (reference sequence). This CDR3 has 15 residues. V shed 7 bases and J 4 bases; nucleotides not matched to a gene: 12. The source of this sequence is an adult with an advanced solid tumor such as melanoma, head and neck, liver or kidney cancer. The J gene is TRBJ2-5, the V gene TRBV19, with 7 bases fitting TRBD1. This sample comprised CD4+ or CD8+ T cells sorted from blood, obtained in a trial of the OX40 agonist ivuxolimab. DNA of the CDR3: TGTGCCAGTACCCTAGGACAGGCTGTAGGAGAGACCCAGTACTTC. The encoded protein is CASTLGQAVGETQYF. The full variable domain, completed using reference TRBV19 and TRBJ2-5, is DGGITQSPKYLFRKEGQNVTLSCEQNLNHDAMYWYRQDPGQGLRLIYYSQIVNDFQKGDIAEGYSVSREKKESFPLTVTSAQKNPTAFYLCASTLGQAVGETQYFGPGTRLLVL.